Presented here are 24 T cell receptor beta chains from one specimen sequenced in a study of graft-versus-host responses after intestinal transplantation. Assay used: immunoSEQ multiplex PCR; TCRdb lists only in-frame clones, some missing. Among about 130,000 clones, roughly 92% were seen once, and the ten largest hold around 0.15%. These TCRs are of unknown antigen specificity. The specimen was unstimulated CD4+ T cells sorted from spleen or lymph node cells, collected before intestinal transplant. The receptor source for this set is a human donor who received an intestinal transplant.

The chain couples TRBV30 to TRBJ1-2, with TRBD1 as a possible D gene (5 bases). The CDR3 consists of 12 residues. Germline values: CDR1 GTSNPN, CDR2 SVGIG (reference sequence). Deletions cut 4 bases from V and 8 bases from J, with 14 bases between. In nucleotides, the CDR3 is TGTGCCTGGATCTACCCCGGACAAGGCTACACCTTC. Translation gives CAWIYPGQGYTF.

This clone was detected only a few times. The CDR3 bases are TGTGCCAGCAGCTTGACTAGAATCCCCTACGAGCAGTACTTC. Translating gives CASSLTRIPYEQYF. This chain links TRBV7-8 with TRBJ2-7; D may be TRBD2 (6 bases). Trimming pared 3 bases from V and 2 bases from J, leaving 11 bases between. The CDR3 covers 14 residues. Germline lookup yields CDR1 SGHVS and CDR2 FQNEAQ.

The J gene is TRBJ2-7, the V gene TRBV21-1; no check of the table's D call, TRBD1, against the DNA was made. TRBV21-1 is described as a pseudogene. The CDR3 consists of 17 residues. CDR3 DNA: TGTGCCAGCAGCACCAACCGGGACAGGGGCGAGACCTACGAGCAGTACTTC. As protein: CASSTNRDRGETYEQYF.

The CDR3 nucleotides are TGTGCCAGCACCTTGGGGGCGACAGGGGGGATACCTTTCTTT. It is translated as CASTLGATGGIPFF. J is TRBJ1-1 and V is TRBV6-6; 9 bases agree with TRBD1. J lost 12 bases, V lost 7 bases, and 15 bases had no gene match. Per the germline V gene, CDR1 is MNHNY and CDR2 is SVGAGI (reference sequence). The CDR3 spans 14 residues.

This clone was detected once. The CDR3 DNA follows: TGTGCCAGCAGCTTAGATAGTGACCACACAGATACGCAGTATTTT. This encodes CASSLDSDHTDTQYF. This sequence joins TRBV11-3 and TRBJ2-3; D unresolved. Trimming removed 0 bases from V and 2 bases from J, with 9 bases in between. This CDR3 comprises 15 residues. Germline CDR1 and CDR2: SGHNT and YENEEA. Full variable domain (outside the CDR3, taken from reference TRBV11-3 and TRBJ2-3): EAGVVQSPRYKIIEKKQPVAFWCNPISGHNTLYWYLQNLGQGPELLIRYENEEAVDDSQLPKDRFSAERLKGVDSTLKIQPAELGDSAVYLCASSLDSDHTDTQYFGPGTRLTVL.

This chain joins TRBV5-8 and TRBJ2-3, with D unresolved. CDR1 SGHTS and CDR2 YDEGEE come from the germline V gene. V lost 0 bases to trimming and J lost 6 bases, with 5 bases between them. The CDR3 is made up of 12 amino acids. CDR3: CASSLVLDTQYF. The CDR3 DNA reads TGTGCCAGCAGCTTGGTATTGGATACGCAGTATTTT.

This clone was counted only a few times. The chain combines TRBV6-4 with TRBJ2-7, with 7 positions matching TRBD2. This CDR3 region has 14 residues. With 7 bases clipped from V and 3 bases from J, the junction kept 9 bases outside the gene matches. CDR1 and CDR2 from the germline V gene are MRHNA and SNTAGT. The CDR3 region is CASNRTSQIYEQYF. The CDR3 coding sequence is TGTGCCAGCAATCGGACTAGTCAGATCTACGAGCAGTACTTC.

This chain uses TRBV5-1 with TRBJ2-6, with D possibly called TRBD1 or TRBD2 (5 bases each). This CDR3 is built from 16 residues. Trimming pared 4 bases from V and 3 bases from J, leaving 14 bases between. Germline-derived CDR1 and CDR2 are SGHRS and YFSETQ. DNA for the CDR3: TGCGCCAGCAGCCCTGGGACCTCGCTTGGGGCCAACGTCCTGACTTTC. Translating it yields CASSPGTSLGANVLTF.

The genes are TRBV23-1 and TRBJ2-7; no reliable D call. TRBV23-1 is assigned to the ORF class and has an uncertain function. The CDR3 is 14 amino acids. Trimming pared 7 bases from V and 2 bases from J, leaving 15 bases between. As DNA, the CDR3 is TGCGCCAGCACCCCCGGGTGGGTACCCTACGAGCAGTACTTC. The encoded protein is CASTPGWVPYEQYF.

The CDR3 loop is CATSETKLSGQVKGQPQHF. The CDR3 DNA follows: TGTGCCACCAGCGAAACCAAGCTGTCGGGACAAGTCAAGGGTCAGCCCCAGCATTTT. The rearrangement links TRBV15 to TRBJ1-5, with a tentative D call TRBD1 (6 bases). The V end was cut by 5 bases, the J end by 6 bases, with 29 bases between. The length of the CDR3 is 19 residues. Germline CDR1 is LNHNV and CDR2 is YYDKDF (reference sequence).

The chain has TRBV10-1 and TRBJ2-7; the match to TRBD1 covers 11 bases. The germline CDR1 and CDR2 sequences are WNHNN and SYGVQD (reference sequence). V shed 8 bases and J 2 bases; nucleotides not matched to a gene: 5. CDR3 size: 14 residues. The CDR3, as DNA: TGCGCCAGCGGGCCGGGACAGGGGGCCTACGAGCAGTACTTC. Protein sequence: CASGPGQGAYEQYF.

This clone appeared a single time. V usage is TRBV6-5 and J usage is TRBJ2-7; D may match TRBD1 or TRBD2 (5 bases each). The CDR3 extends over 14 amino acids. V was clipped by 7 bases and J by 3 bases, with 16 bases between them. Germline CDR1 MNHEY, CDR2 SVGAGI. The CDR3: CASIRDPQVYEQYF. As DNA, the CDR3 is TGTGCCAGCATAAGGGACCCTCAGGTCTACGAGCAGTACTTC.

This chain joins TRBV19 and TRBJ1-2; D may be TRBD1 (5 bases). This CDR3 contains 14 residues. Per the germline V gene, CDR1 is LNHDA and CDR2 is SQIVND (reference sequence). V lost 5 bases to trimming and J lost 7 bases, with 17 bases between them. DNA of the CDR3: TGTGCCAGTAGTCCCAGGCAGGGCTCAGGTGGCTACACCTTC. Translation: CASSPRQGSGGYTF.

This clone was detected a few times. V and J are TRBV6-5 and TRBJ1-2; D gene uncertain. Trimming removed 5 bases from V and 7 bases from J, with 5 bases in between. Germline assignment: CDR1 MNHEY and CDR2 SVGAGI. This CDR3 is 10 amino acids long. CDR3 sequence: CASSVFGYTF. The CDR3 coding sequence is TGTGCCAGCAGTGTGTTTGGCTACACCTTC.

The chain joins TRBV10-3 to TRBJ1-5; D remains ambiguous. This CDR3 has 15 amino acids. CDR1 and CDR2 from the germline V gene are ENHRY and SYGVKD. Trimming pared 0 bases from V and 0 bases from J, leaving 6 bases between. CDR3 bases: TGTGCCATCAGTGAGTCAGTGGTTAGCAATCAGCCCCAGCATTTT. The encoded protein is CAISESVVSNQPQHF.

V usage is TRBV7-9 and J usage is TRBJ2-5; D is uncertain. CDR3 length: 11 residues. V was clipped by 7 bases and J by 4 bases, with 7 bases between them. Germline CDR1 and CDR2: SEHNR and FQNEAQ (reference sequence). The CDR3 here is CASTGAETQYF. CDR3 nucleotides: TGTGCCAGCACAGGCGCAGAGACCCAGTACTTC.

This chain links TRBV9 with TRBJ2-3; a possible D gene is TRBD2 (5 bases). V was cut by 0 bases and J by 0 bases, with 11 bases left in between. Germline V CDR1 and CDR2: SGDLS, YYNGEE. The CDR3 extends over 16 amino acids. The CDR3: CASSVDSGLSTDTQYF. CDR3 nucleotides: TGTGCCAGCAGCGTAGACTCGGGGTTGAGCACAGATACGCAGTATTTT.

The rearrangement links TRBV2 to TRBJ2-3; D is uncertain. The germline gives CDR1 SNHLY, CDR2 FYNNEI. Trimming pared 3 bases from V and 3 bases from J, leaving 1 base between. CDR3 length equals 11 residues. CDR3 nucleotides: TGTGCCAGCAGTGAGACAGATACGCAGTATTTT. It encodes CASSETDTQYF.

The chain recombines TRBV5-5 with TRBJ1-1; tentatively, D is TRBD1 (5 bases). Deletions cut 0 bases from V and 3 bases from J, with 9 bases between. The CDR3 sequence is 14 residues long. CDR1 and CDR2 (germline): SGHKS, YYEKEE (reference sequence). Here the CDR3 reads CASSLGGRDTEAFF. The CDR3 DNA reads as TGTGCCAGCAGCTTGGGGGGCAGGGACACTGAAGCTTTCTTT.

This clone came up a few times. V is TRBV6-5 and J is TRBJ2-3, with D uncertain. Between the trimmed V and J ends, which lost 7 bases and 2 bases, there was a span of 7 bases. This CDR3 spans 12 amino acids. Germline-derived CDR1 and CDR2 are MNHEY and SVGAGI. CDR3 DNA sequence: TGTGCCAGCAAGGGCTCCACAGATACGCAGTATTTT. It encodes CASKGSTDTQYF.

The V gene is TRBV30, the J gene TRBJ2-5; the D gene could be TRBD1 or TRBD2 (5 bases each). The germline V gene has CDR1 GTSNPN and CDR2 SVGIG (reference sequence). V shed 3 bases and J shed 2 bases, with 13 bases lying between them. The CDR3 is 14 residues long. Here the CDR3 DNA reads TGTGCCTGGAGGTTAATGGGGGAACAAGAGACCCAGTACTTC. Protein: CAWRLMGEQETQYF. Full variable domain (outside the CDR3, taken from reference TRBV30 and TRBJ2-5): SQTIHQWPATLVQPVGSPLSLECTVEGTSNPNLYWYRQAAGRGLQLLFYSVGIGQISSEVPQNLSASRPQDRQFILSSKKLLLSDSGFYLCAWRLMGEQETQYFGPGTRLLVL.

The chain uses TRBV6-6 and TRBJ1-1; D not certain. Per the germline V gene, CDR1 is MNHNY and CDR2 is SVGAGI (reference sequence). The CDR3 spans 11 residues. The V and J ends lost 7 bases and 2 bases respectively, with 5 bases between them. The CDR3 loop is CASTLNTEAFF. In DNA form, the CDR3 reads TGTGCCAGCACCCTCAACACTGAAGCTTTCTTT.

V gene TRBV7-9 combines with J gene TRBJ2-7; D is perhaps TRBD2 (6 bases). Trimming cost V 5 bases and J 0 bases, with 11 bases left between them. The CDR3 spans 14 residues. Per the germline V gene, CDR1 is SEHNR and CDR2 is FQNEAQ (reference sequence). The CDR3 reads CASSQGLSSYEQYF. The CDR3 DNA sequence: TGTGCCAGCAGCCAGGGACTTAGCTCCTACGAGCAGTACTTC.

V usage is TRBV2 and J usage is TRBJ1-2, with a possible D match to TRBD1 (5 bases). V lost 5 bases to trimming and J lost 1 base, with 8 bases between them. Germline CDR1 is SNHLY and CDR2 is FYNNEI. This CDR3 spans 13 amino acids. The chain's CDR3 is CASSLTVNYGYTF. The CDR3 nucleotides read TGTGCCAGCAGTTTGACAGTTAACTATGGCTACACCTTC.